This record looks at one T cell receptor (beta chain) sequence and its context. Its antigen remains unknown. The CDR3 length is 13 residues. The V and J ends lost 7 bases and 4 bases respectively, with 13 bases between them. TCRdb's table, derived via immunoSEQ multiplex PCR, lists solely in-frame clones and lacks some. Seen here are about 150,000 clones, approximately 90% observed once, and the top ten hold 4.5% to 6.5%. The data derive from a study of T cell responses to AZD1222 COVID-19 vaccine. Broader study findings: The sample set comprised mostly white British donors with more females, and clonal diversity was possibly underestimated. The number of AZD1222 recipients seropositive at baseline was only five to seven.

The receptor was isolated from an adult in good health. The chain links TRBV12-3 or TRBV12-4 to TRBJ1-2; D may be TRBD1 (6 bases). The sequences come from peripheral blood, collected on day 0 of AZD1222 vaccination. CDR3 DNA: TGTGCCAGCACAGGACAGAACCTCTATGGCTACACCTTC. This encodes CASTGQNLYGYTF.